These 31 T cell receptor beta chains were sequenced from one sample in a study of identical twins. Using its own MiXCR run on the 5' RACE reads, TCRdb lists one record per CDR3 protein. The profile shows hundreds of thousands of distinct CDR3 sequences, 20% to 25% of them singletons. The sample was also linked to a second study, of T cells expressing NK-cell markers.

The specimen sequenced was CD4+ T cells sorted from blood. These receptors originate from a woman between 18 and 29 years old in good health.

Only a few counts were recorded for this clonotype. The chain recombines TRBV3-1 with TRBJ2-1; D unclear. The germline CDR1 and CDR2 sequences are LGHDT and YNNKEL (reference sequence). V lost 5 bases, J lost 0 bases, and 11 bases lay in between. The CDR3 has 15 residues. CDR3 nucleotides: TGTGCCAGCAGCATGGACCCAAGCTCCTACAATGAGCAGTTCTTC. The encoded protein is CASSMDPSSYNEQFF.

The sample holds one count of this clonotype. The chain has TRBV5-6 and TRBJ2-7; 7 nucleotides agree with TRBD1. CDR1 is SGHDT, CDR2 YYEEEE, per germline. The J segment lost 10 bases and the V segment lost 4 bases, leaving 5 bases of the junction unmatched. The CDR3 runs to 11 residues. The CDR3 loop is CASSTTGFQYF. The CDR3 DNA sequence: TGTGCCAGCAGCACGACAGGGTTCCAGTACTTC.

Only a few counts were recorded for this clonotype. The CDR3 sequence is CASRGIGGNTEAFF. Written as DNA, the CDR3 is TGCGCCAGCAGGGGCATAGGGGGGAACACTGAAGCTTTCTTT. V gene TRBV5-1 combines with J gene TRBJ1-1; possibly TRBD1 for D (6 bases). This CDR3 region has 14 residues. Germline CDR1 reads SGHRS; CDR2 reads YFSETQ. Trimming left V 5 bases short and J 1 base short, with 12 bases between.

There are a few counts of this clonotype. The chain recombines TRBV20-1 with TRBJ1-1; the match to TRBD1 covers 7 bases. The CDR3 consists of 14 residues. Germline V CDR1 and CDR2: DFQATT, SNEGSKA (reference sequence). V gave up 1 base and J gave up 0 bases; unmatched junction bases: 2. In DNA, the CDR3 is TGCAGTGCTAGAGGGGACAGAATGAACACTGAAGCTTTCTTT. As protein: CSARGDRMNTEAFF.

Many counts were recorded for this clonotype. The chain joins TRBV7-3 to TRBJ2-3; TRBD2 matches 10 bases. The CDR3 extends over 14 amino acids. CDR1 is SGHTA, CDR2 FQGTGA, per germline. V gave up 5 bases and J gave up 4 bases; unmatched junction bases: 3. This CDR3 reads CASSLGLAADTQYF. In nucleotides, the CDR3 is TGTGCCAGCAGCCTTGGACTAGCGGCAGATACGCAGTATTTT.

There are a few counts of this clonotype. V usage is TRBV5-1 and J usage is TRBJ2-1; a weak D match, TRBD2 (6 bases). The CDR3 consists of 14 residues. The ends were cut back, 4 bases at V and 4 bases at J, with 12 bases in the middle. The germline gives CDR1 SGHRS, CDR2 YFSETQ. CDR3 DNA: TGCGCCAGCAGCCCTCCGGGACTGTACAATGAGCAGTTCTTC. This encodes CASSPPGLYNEQFF. The variable domain in full, completed from reference TRBV5-1 and TRBJ2-1, reads KAGVTQTPRYLIKTRGQQVTLSCSPISGHRSVSWYQQTPGQGLQFLFEYFSETQRNKGNFPGRFSGRQFSNSRSEMNVSTLELGDSALYLCASSPPGLYNEQFFGPGTRLTVL.

Concerning this clonotype itself: A much more abundant neighbour one base away suggests this may be a read error. V is TRBV7-9 and J is TRBJ2-1; 9 nucleotides match TRBD1. Germline V lookup: CDR1 SEHNR, CDR2 FQNEAQ (reference sequence). This CDR3 has 15 residues. The CDR3 nucleotides are TGTGCCAGCAGTATGGGACAGGGCTTTGACAATGAGCATTTCTTC. Translated, it gives CASSMGQGFDNEHFF.

The chain links TRBV10-3 to TRBJ2-1; 9 bases fit TRBD2. Losses at the gene ends were 6 bases for V and 3 bases for J; bases not matched to a gene: 6. Germline CDR1 is ENHRY and CDR2 is SYGVKD. The length of the CDR3 is 15 residues. The CDR3 DNA reads TGTGCCATCAGCCCTAGCGGGGACTTCTACAATGAGCAGTTCTTC. Amino acid sequence: CAISPSGDFYNEQFF.

The J gene is TRBJ2-3, the V gene TRBV6-5, with 10 bases fitting TRBD2. Germline V gene lookup returns CDR1 MNHEY and CDR2 SVGAGI. CDR3 length equals 16 residues. Unmatched junction bases numbered 6, after V lost 3 bases and J lost 3 bases. The CDR3 loop is CASSYSSGRVTDTQYF. The DNA of the CDR3 is TGTGCCAGCAGTTATTCGAGCGGGAGGGTTACAGATACGCAGTATTTT.

The gene calls are TRBV5-1 and TRBJ2-3; the D is unclear. This CDR3 has 12 residues. The germline CDR1 and CDR2 sequences are SGHRS and YFSETQ. V shed 3 bases and J shed 5 bases, with 7 bases lying between them. In DNA form, the CDR3 reads TGCGCCAGCAGCTCATCTGTAGATACGCAGTATTTT. Translating gives CASSSSVDTQYF.

This clonotype was detected a few times. The J gene is TRBJ2-1, the V gene TRBV6-2 or TRBV6-3; D ambiguous. The CDR3 spans 14 residues. Germline-derived CDR1 and CDR2 are MNHEY and SVGEGT. Trimming removed 2 bases from V and 5 bases from J, with 10 bases in between. The DNA for the CDR3 is TGTGCCAGCAGTTACGGCAGGAGAAACAATGAGCAGTTCTTC. Amino acids: CASSYGRRNNEQFF.

This clonotype appeared a few times. This chain uses TRBV4-2 with TRBJ2-2, with 11 positions matching TRBD2. The V segment lost 1 base and the J segment 6 bases; nucleotides outside the gene matches: 10. Germline V gives CDR1 LGHNA, CDR2 YNFKEQ. CDR3 length equals 18 residues. Written as DNA, the CDR3 is TGTGCCAGCAGCCAAGCGGGGCTAGCGGGGGGCTCCCCCGGGGAGCTGTTTTTT. Its translation is CASSQAGLAGGSPGELFF.

This clonotype was found a few times. J is TRBJ1-2 and V is TRBV15; 10 bases align to TRBD1. This CDR3 has 15 amino acids. Trimming at V came to 6 bases and at J to 2 bases, leaving 6 bases not matched to a gene. Germline CDR1 and CDR2: LNHNV and YYDKDF (reference sequence). CDR3: CATSTPGQGNYGYTF. The CDR3, as DNA: TGTGCCACCAGTACCCCGGGACAGGGGAACTATGGCTACACCTTC.

Only a few counts were recorded for this clonotype. The gene calls are TRBV12-3 or TRBV12-4 and TRBJ2-6, with D hard to call. V was shortened by 7 bases and J by 1 base, with 8 bases between the two germline ends. The CDR3 has 14 residues. The CDR3: CASIELSGANVLTF. Here the CDR3 DNA reads TGTGCCAGCATAGAGTTATCTGGGGCCAACGTCCTGACTTTC.

The chain carries TRBV29-1 and TRBJ2-7; D is perhaps TRBD1 (6 bases). Germline lookup yields CDR1 SQVTM and CDR2 ANQGSEA. CDR3 length equals 13 residues. Trimming shortened V by 6 bases and J by 1 base, and 13 bases separated the two germline ends. The CDR3 nucleotides are TGCAGCGTAGCCTGGCAGGGGTCCTACGAGCAGTACTTC. This sequence encodes CSVAWQGSYEQYF.

J is TRBJ2-5 and V is TRBV5-4, with D unresolved. Trimming took off 0 bases at V and 5 bases at J, with 11 bases between the two ends. Germline-derived CDR1 and CDR2 are SGHNT and YYREEE (reference sequence). The CDR3 extends over 14 amino acids. The CDR3 sequence: CASSLVPGSETQYF. As DNA, the CDR3 is TGTGCCAGCAGCTTGGTACCCGGTTCGGAGACCCAGTACTTC.

This clonotype was found a few times. The V gene is TRBV2, the J gene TRBJ2-5; D is unresolved. In germline, CDR1 is SNHLY, CDR2 FYNNEI. This CDR3 has 12 amino acids. The V end was cut by 0 bases, the J end by 6 bases, with 5 bases between. CDR3 bases: TGTGCCAGCAGTGAAGCAAGGCAGACCCAGTACTTC. This sequence encodes CASSEARQTQYF.

This chain links TRBV20-1 with TRBJ2-7, with 11 bases that match TRBD1. In germline, CDR1 is DFQATT, CDR2 SNEGSKA (reference sequence). The V gene end was trimmed by 6 bases and the J gene end by 4 bases; junction bases not matched to a gene: 8. This CDR3 has 14 amino acids. CDR3 protein: CSATGQGALYEQYF. The CDR3 nucleotides are TGCAGTGCCACCGGACAGGGGGCTTTATACGAGCAGTACTTC.

The J gene is TRBJ2-4, the V gene TRBV10-3, with D possibly matching TRBD1 (6 bases). Trimming stripped 7 bases from V and 3 bases from J, with 13 bases between. Germline V gene lookup returns CDR1 ENHRY and CDR2 SYGVKD. The CDR3 length is 14 residues. The CDR3, as DNA: TGTGCCATCACTTCGGACAGAAGCAAAAACATTCAGTACTTC. It specifies CAITSDRSKNIQYF.

This clonotype showed up many times. The gene calls are TRBV6-1 and TRBJ1-5; 10 nucleotides match TRBD1. Germline loops: CDR1 MNHNS, CDR2 SASEGT. The CDR3 length is 16 residues. The trim removed 6 bases at V and 0 bases at J, leaving 5 bases unmatched. The CDR3 DNA follows: TGTGCCAGCAGAGGGGACAGGGGATTTAGCAATCAGCCCCAGCATTTT. Translating it yields CASRGDRGFSNQPQHF.

V is TRBV15 and J is TRBJ2-7, with D possibly matching TRBD2 (7 bases). The CDR3 spans 16 residues. The V and J ends lost 3 bases and 3 bases respectively, with 18 bases between them. Germline CDR1 reads LNHNV; CDR2 reads YYDKDF (reference sequence). The chain's CDR3 is CATSSGRGLGSYEQYF. CDR3 DNA sequence: TGTGCCACCAGCAGTGGGCGGGGGCTTGGGAGCTACGAGCAGTACTTC.

This clonotype was detected only a few times. V and J are TRBV24-1 and TRBJ2-3; 8 positions agree with TRBD1. V was clipped by 3 bases and J by 5 bases; unmatched bases: 6. Germline V CDR1 and CDR2: KGHDR, SFDVKD. CDR3 length: 15 amino acids. The DNA of the CDR3 is TGTGCCACCAGTGATACAGGGGGGCCCGGAGATACGCAGTATTTT. It specifies CATSDTGGPGDTQYF.

This clonotype has more than one count but fewer than ten. J is TRBJ2-3 and V is TRBV4-2; either TRBD1 or TRBD2 may supply D (5 bases each). CDR3 length: 16 residues. The germline V gene has CDR1 LGHNA and CDR2 YNFKEQ. Deletions cut 0 bases from V and 4 bases from J, with 14 bases between. DNA for the CDR3: TGTGCCAGCAGCCAAGATAATAGGGACGTCGCAGATACGCAGTATTTT. It encodes CASSQDNRDVADTQYF.

The rearrangement joins TRBV7-9 to TRBJ2-1; 10 bases are a match to TRBD1. After removal of 6 bases from V and 7 bases from J, the junction contained 6 bases not matched to a gene. The germline CDR1 and CDR2 sequences are SEHNR and FQNEAQ (reference sequence). The CDR3 extends over 14 amino acids. The CDR3 bases are TGTGCCAGCAGTCGTGGGACAGGGGAAAATGAGCAGTTCTTC. This encodes CASSRGTGENEQFF.

The chain couples TRBV5-1 to TRBJ2-5; TRBD1 or TRBD2 may be the D gene (6 bases each). CDR1 is SGHRS and CDR2 is YFSETQ in the germline V gene. The CDR3 totals 15 residues. V lost 0 bases to trimming and J lost 5 bases, with 14 bases between them. The CDR3 DNA is TGCGCCAGCAGCTTGGGAGTAGGGGGGCTCGAGACCCAGTACTTC. It is translated as CASSLGVGGLETQYF.

This clonotype was observed many times. The J gene is TRBJ2-5, the V gene TRBV29-1, with 7 nucleotides matching TRBD1. This CDR3 spans 12 amino acids. V lost 6 bases and J lost 2; bases outside the gene matches: 3. Looked up from germline, CDR1 is SQVTM and CDR2 is ANQGSEA. CDR3 coding DNA: TGCAGCGTGGCAGGGGGACAAGAGACCCAGTACTTC. Residues: CSVAGGQETQYF.

This clonotype was counted a few times. The V gene is TRBV12-3 or TRBV12-4, the J gene TRBJ2-7; possibly TRBD2 for D (7 bases). The CDR3 extends over 13 amino acids. The germline V and J ends were trimmed by 6 bases and 6 bases, with 15 bases remaining between them. CDR3 nucleotides: TGTGCCAGCAGCCCCGGAGGGGGGGGCGAGCAGTACTTC. It is translated as CASSPGGGGEQYF.

The chain employs TRBV3-1 and TRBJ1-1, with 8 positions matching TRBD1. V shed 5 bases and J 12 bases; nucleotides not matched to a gene: 11. Germline assignment: CDR1 LGHDT and CDR2 YNNKEL (reference sequence). The CDR3 spans 13 residues. CDR3 DNA sequence: TGTGCCAGCAGCAACATCGACAGGGGAACGTCTTTCTTT. Translating gives CASSNIDRGTSFF.

The sample holds a few counts of this clonotype. The gene calls are TRBV2 and TRBJ2-1; 11 nucleotides line up with TRBD2. CDR1 and CDR2 from the germline V gene are SNHLY and FYNNEI. The CDR3 totals 14 residues. V was pared by 8 bases and J by 10 bases, with 10 bases of the junction left unmatched. CDR3 nucleotides: TGTGCCAGCGCTCCGGGACTAGCGGCTCGGGAGCAGTTCTTC. Its protein product is CASAPGLAAREQFF. The variable domain in full, with the rest retrieved from reference TRBV2 and TRBJ2-1, is EPEVTQTPSHQVTQMGQEVILRCVPISNHLYFYWYRQILGQKVEFLVSFYNNEISEKSEIFDDQFSVERPDGSNFTLKIRSTKLEDSAMYFCASAPGLAAREQFFGPGTRLTVL.

This clonotype was detected once. The DNA of the CDR3 is TGTGCCAGCAGCGTAGCCCCCGGGGGGGGCCCGAACGGGAATGAGCAGTTCTTC. Translation gives CASSVAPGGGPNGNEQFF. This chain uses TRBV9 with TRBJ2-1, with 8 positions matching TRBD2. V lost 0 bases, J lost 7 bases, and 15 bases stayed unmatched. The CDR3 totals 18 residues. Looked up from germline, CDR1 is SGDLS and CDR2 is YYNGEE. The whole variable domain, remainder taken from reference TRBV9 and TRBJ2-1, is DSGVTQTPKHLITATGQRVTLRCSPRSGDLSVYWYQQSLDQGLQFLIQYYNGEERAKGNILERFSAQQFPDLHSELNLSSLELGDSALYFCASSVAPGGGPNGNEQFFGPGTRLTVL.

In its sample, this clonotype was seen a few times. V and J are TRBV11-2 and TRBJ2-2, with 12 bases identical to TRBD2. This CDR3 is built from 18 residues. Germline lookup yields CDR1 SGHAT and CDR2 FQNNGV. V shed 4 bases, J shed 9 bases, and the junction held 15 bases outside the gene matches. The CDR3 here is CASSSGFTSGGRGRELFF. Here the CDR3 DNA reads TGTGCCAGCAGCTCCGGATTTACTAGCGGGGGGAGGGGACGGGAGCTGTTTTTT.